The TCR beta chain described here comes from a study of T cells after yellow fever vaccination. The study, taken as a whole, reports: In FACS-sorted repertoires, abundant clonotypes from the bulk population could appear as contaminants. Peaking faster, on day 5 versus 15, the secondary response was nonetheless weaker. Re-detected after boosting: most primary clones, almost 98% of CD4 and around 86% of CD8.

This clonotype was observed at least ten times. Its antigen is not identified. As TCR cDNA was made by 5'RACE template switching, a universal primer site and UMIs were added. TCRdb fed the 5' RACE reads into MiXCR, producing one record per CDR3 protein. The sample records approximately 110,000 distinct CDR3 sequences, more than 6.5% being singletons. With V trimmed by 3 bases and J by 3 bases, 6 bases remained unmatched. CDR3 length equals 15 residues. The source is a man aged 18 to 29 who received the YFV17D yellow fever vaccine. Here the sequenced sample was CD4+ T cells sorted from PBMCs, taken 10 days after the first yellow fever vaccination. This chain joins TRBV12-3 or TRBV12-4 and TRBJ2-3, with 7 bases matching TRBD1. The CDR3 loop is CASSLGQGVTDTQYF. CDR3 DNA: TGTGCCAGCAGTTTGGGGCAGGGGGTAACAGATACGCAGTATTTT.